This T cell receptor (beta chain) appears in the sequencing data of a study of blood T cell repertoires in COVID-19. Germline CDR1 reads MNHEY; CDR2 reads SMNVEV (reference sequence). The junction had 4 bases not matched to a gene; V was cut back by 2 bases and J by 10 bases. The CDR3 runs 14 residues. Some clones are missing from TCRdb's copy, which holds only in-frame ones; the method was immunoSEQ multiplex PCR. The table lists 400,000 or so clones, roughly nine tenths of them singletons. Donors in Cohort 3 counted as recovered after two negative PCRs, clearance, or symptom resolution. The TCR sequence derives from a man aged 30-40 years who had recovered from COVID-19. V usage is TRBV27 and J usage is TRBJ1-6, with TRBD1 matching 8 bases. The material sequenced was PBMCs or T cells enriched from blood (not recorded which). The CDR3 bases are TGTGCCAGCAGTTTAGTGGACAGGGAATCACCCCTCCACTTT. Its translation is CASSLVDRESPLHF.